This entry describes one TCR beta chain. In germline, CDR1 is SGHTA, CDR2 FQGNSA. The CDR3 runs to 13 residues. V lost 5 bases to trimming and J lost 9 bases, with 14 bases between them. This specimen belongs to a study of blood T cell repertoires in COVID-19. For the study at large: COVID-19 samples, acute and convalescent, were from the United States, Italy and Spain. PBMCs, B-cell-depleted T cells, or T cells provided the cDNA or gDNA that made up the material.

Per the study methods: Amplifying reference gene primers gave estimates of nucleated cell counts. Here immunoSEQ multiplex PCR was the method, and the copy in TCRdb shows in-frame clones only, minus some. V and J calls and clone size are given by that table; D and trimming were obtained from the DNA. The data show about 490,000 clones, with approximately 85% seen just once and approximately 3.4% held by the top ten. The chain recombines TRBV7-2 with TRBJ2-1, with D perhaps matching TRBD2 (5 bases). The TCR was taken from a human donor in a cohort sampled during active COVID-19. Sequencing was carried out using peripheral blood. CDR3 sequence: CASSPHGEGEQFF. The CDR3 DNA reads as TGTGCCAGCAGCCCACACGGAGAGGGTGAGCAGTTCTTC.